The 5 T cell receptor beta chains below all came from one sample that was sequenced in a study of T-cell reconstitution after alpha-beta-depleted transplantation in children. This sample's TCRbeta library carried unique molecular identifier barcodes. One entry per CDR3 protein results from TCRdb running MiXCR on the PCR reads. The sample has around 450,000 distinct CDR3 sequences, around two fifths seen once. The source was PBMCs, collected before TCRalphabeta/CD19-depleted stem cell transplant. The receptors were sampled from a girl aged 2-9 years with aplastic anemia, due to receive a stem cell transplant.

This clonotype was seen a few times. CDR3 residues: CASSQSPAPGQGSGQYF. In nucleotides, the CDR3 is TGCGCCAGCAGCCAATCCCCCGCCCCCGGACAGGGTTCAGGGCAGTACTTC. The chain uses TRBV4-1 and TRBJ2-7; 8 positions agree with TRBD1. The germline CDR1 and CDR2 sequences are MGHRA and YSYEKL. The junction had 18 bases not matched to a gene; V was cut back by 2 bases and J by 9 bases. This CDR3 contains 17 residues.

The V call is TRBV20-1, the J call TRBJ1-5, with D tentatively TRBD1 (6 bases). V lost 5 bases and J lost 4, with 12 bases in between. Germline V gene sequence: CDR1 DFQATT, CDR2 SNEGSKA (reference sequence). The CDR3 totals 13 residues. CDR3: CSAHKRGNQPQHF. DNA of the CDR3: TGCAGTGCTCATAAGAGGGGGAATCAGCCCCAGCATTTT.

The V call is TRBV21-1, the J call TRBJ2-6; no DNA check was done on the table's D call, TRBD1. TRBV21-1 is reported as a pseudogene. The CDR3 runs 18 residues. CDR3 protein: CASSKEDRGNSGANVLTF. CDR3 nucleotide sequence: TGTGCCAGCAGCAAAGAAGACAGGGGAAATTCCGGGGCCAACGTCCTGACTTTC.

The rearrangement uses TRBV28 and TRBJ1-6; D is unclear. Looked up from germline, CDR1 is MDHEN and CDR2 is SYDVKM. The CDR3 is 11 residues long. The V end was cut by 6 bases, the J end by 7 bases, with 4 bases between. CDR3 protein: CASRINSPLHF. For the CDR3, the DNA is TGTGCCAGCAGGATCAATTCACCCCTCCACTTT.

The J gene is TRBJ2-3, the V gene TRBV20-1; D remains ambiguous. CDR3 length: 16 amino acids. V shed 6 bases and J shed 4 bases, with 23 bases lying between them. Per germline, CDR1 DFQATT and CDR2 SNEGSKA (reference sequence). The CDR3 coding sequence is TGCAGTGCGATAACGTCACCGGGCTTTAGCCCAGATACGCAGTATTTT. Its translation is CSAITSPGFSPDTQYF.